What follows are 30 T cell receptor beta chains derived from one specimen sequenced in a study of neurological immune-mediated disorders. TCRdb re-called the 5' RACE reads through MiXCR, storing one row per CDR3 protein. This repertoire shows about 59,000 distinct CDR3 sequences, under 4.5% found once; its top ten account for approximately 3.1%. Material for sequencing was PBMCs. These receptors all come from a woman aged 30 to 39 with multiple sclerosis.

A remark on this clonotype: A much larger clone is a single base away; this may be a read error. The chain has TRBV29-1 and TRBJ1-1; D not resolved. V was pared by 3 bases and J by 4 bases, with 15 bases between. Germline values: CDR1 SQVTM, CDR2 ANQGSEA. The length of the CDR3 is 14 residues. The chain's CDR3 is CSVDFRTPRTEAFF. CDR3 nucleotide sequence: TGCAGCGTTGATTTTCGTACGCCGCGCACTGAAGCTTTCTTT.

This clonotype was seen a handful of times. This sequence may be a read error, since a much larger clone differs from it by one base. V usage is TRBV2 and J usage is TRBJ2-3, with 7 bases matching TRBD2. Germline V lookup: CDR1 SNHLY, CDR2 FYNNEI. This CDR3 spans 16 amino acids. V shed 1 base and J 3 bases; nucleotides not matched to a gene: 7. The CDR3 bases are TGTGCCAGCAGTGAAGACCGGACTAGAGGGACAGATACGCAGTATTTT. This codes for CASSEDRTRGTDTQYF. Together with reference TRBV2 and TRBJ2-3, the CDR3 gives the full variable domain: EPEVTQTPSHQVTQMGQEVILRCVPISNHLYFYWYRQILGQKVEFLVSFYNNEISEKSEIFDDQFSVERPDGSNFTLKIRSTKLEDSAMYFCASSEDRTRGTDTQYFGPGTRLTVL.

There are many counts of this clonotype. The V and J genes are TRBV3-1 and TRBJ1-2; the D is unclear. Deletions cut 4 bases from V and 1 base from J, with 10 bases between. The germline V gene has CDR1 LGHDT and CDR2 YNNKEL (reference sequence). CDR3 size: 14 residues. CDR3 in amino acids: CASSLRGINYGYTF. The CDR3, as DNA: TGTGCCAGCAGCCTACGGGGAATTAACTATGGCTACACCTTC.

This clonotype was detected many times. This sequence joins TRBV5-1 and TRBJ2-3, with D hard to call. Trimming removed 1 base at V and 8 bases at J, with 14 bases between. The CDR3 loop spans 14 amino acids. The V gene's germline CDR1 is SGHRS and CDR2 YFSETQ. The CDR3 region is CASSLSLVGGTQYF. As DNA, the CDR3 is TGCGCCAGCAGCTTGAGTCTAGTGGGTGGTACGCAGTATTTT. Combining the CDR3 with reference TRBV5-1 and TRBJ2-3 gives the whole variable domain KAGVTQTPRYLIKTRGQQVTLSCSPISGHRSVSWYQQTPGQGLQFLFEYFSETQRNKGNFPGRFSGRQFSNSRSEMNVSTLELGDSALYLCASSLSLVGGTQYFGPGTRLTVL.

This clonotype has ten or more counts. The V call is TRBV11-1, the J call TRBJ2-3, with D unresolved. Per the germline V gene, CDR1 is SGHAT and CDR2 is FQDESV (reference sequence). The CDR3 covers 13 residues. The V and J ends lost 5 bases and 5 bases respectively, with 11 bases between them. The CDR3 DNA reads as TGTGCCAGCAGCCAAGGGCTTGGAGATACGCAGTATTTT. Translation: CASSQGLGDTQYF. The complete variable domain, with remaining parts taken from reference TRBV11-1 and TRBJ2-3, reads EAEVAQSPRYKITEKSQAVAFWCDPISGHATLYWYRQILGQGPELLVQFQDESVVDDSQLPKDRFSAERLKGVDSTLKIQPAELGDSAMYLCASSQGLGDTQYFGPGTRLTVL.

There are many counts of this clonotype. The rearrangement links TRBV14 to TRBJ2-2; D is unresolved. The CDR3 consists of 15 residues. V shed 1 base and J shed 4 bases, with 10 bases lying between them. From germline, CDR1 is SGHDN and CDR2 FVKESK. This chain's CDR3 is CASSQGGLITGELFF. The CDR3 coding sequence is TGTGCCAGCAGCCAAGGAGGATTGATCACCGGGGAGCTGTTTTTT. The full variable domain, its missing parts supplied by reference TRBV14 and TRBJ2-2, is EAGVTQFPSHSVIEKGQTVTLRCDPISGHDNLYWYRRVMGKEIKFLLHFVKESKQDESGMPNNRFLAERTGGTYSTLKVQPAELEDSGVYFCASSQGGLITGELFFGEGSRLTVL.

Worth noting for this clonotype: A much larger clone is a single base away; this may be a read error. The genes are TRBV5-1 and TRBJ2-1; 10 nucleotides line up with TRBD2. CDR3 size: 15 residues. Per germline, CDR1 SGHRS and CDR2 YFSETQ. The V and J ends lost 6 bases and 2 bases, in that order; junction bases with no gene match: 5. The CDR3 loop reads CASTYSGRTYNEQFF. CDR3 coding DNA: TGCGCCAGCACATATAGCGGGAGGACCTACAATGAGCAGTTCTTC.

There are many counts of this clonotype. V usage is TRBV5-1 and J usage is TRBJ2-6; D gene uncertain. From germline, CDR1 is SGHRS and CDR2 YFSETQ. V lost 1 base and J 0 bases, leaving 14 bases between the germline ends. This CDR3 has 18 amino acids. CDR3 amino acids: CASSLLGPVNSGANVLTF. Here the CDR3 DNA reads TGCGCCAGCAGCTTGCTGGGTCCCGTTAACTCTGGGGCCAACGTCCTGACTTTC.

Many counts were recorded for this clonotype. V is TRBV5-6 and J is TRBJ2-1; tentatively, D is TRBD1 (6 bases). This CDR3 has 14 residues. CDR1 is SGHDT, CDR2 YYEEEE, per germline. V lost 3 bases, J lost 2 bases, and 9 bases lay in between. The CDR3 nucleotides are TGTGCCAGCAGCTCCACAGGGACCTACAATGAGCAGTTCTTC. Protein sequence: CASSSTGTYNEQFF.

Ten or more counts support this clonotype. The rearrangement uses TRBV20-1 and TRBJ1-5, with 7 bases fitting TRBD1. V lost 6 bases and J lost 6; bases outside the gene matches: 17. The CDR3 consists of 16 residues. The germline gives CDR1 DFQATT, CDR2 SNEGSKA (reference sequence). The CDR3 loop is CSASRGQGFGGQPQHF. As DNA, the CDR3 is TGCAGTGCCTCAAGGGGGCAGGGGTTCGGGGGTCAGCCCCAGCATTTT.

Ten or more counts support this clonotype. The J gene is TRBJ1-1, the V gene TRBV5-5, with TRBD1 identical over 11 bases. The CDR3 runs to 14 residues. Germline V gene sequence: CDR1 SGHKS, CDR2 YYEKEE (reference sequence). Unmatched junction bases numbered 4, after V lost 4 bases and J lost 5 bases. CDR3 sequence reads: CASSPGQGETEAFF. CDR3 DNA sequence: TGTGCCAGCAGCCCGGGACAGGGGGAGACTGAAGCTTTCTTT.

The CDR3 DNA sequence: TGTGCCAGCTCCCCTGTTGGGGGACTAGCATCCTACAATGAGCAGTTCTTC. Translating it yields CASSPVGGLASYNEQFF. The V gene is TRBV18, the J gene TRBJ2-1, with TRBD2 identical over 9 bases. The germline gives CDR1 KGHSH, CDR2 LQKENI. V shed 6 bases and J 1 base; nucleotides not matched to a gene: 10. CDR3 length equals 17 residues. The whole variable domain, filled in from reference TRBV18 and TRBJ2-1, reads NAGVMQNPRHLVRRRGQEARLRCSPMKGHSHVYWYRQLPEEGLKFMVYLQKENIIDESGMPKERFSAEFPKEGPSILRIQQVVRGDSAAYFCASSPVGGLASYNEQFFGPGTRLTVL.

This clonotype occurred many times. The chain links TRBV20-1 to TRBJ2-5; D might be TRBD2 (5 bases). The ends were cut back, 0 bases at V and 1 base at J, with 15 bases in the middle. Germline V gene data show CDR1 as DFQATT and CDR2 as SNEGSKA (reference sequence). CDR3 length equals 16 residues. CDR3 sequence (DNA): TGCAGTGCTAGAGATAGCGAACGGGCCAGCCAAGAGACCCAGTACTTC. It yields the protein CSARDSERASQETQYF.

This clonotype was recorded at least ten times. V usage is TRBV5-1 and J usage is TRBJ2-2; the match to TRBD1 covers 9 bases. The CDR3 extends over 14 amino acids. CDR1 is SGHRS and CDR2 is YFSETQ in the germline V gene. J gave up 3 bases and V 7 bases, and 4 bases lay outside the gene matches. The CDR3 DNA sequence: TGCGCCAGCGCCCGACAGGGGGACACCGGGGAGCTGTTTTTT. This encodes CASARQGDTGELFF.

This clonotype has at least ten counts. The chain combines TRBV27 with TRBJ2-1; tentative D call: TRBD1 (5 bases). Trimming took off 5 bases at V and 6 bases at J, with 11 bases between the two ends. Germline V gene data show CDR1 as MNHEY and CDR2 as SMNVEV (reference sequence). CDR3 length: 13 residues. In nucleotides, the CDR3 is TGTGCCAGCAGTACCATTAGGGGCAATGAGCAGTTCTTC. Its protein is CASSTIRGNEQFF.

The table lists this clonotype with a few counts. One base away lies a much larger clone, so this may be a sequencing read error. The chain recombines TRBV6-5 with TRBJ1-2; D is ambiguous. This CDR3 has 13 residues. The germline V and J ends were trimmed by 4 bases and 8 bases, with 14 bases remaining between them. The germline V gene encodes CDR1 MNHEY and CDR2 SVGAGI. The CDR3 nucleotides read TGTGCCAGCAGTTCGAGAAAGGCCGGGGGCTACACCTTC. Residues: CASSSRKAGGYTF.

In this sample, this clonotype turned up many times. J is TRBJ2-1 and V is TRBV5-1, with D perhaps TRBD2 (5 bases). The CDR3 contains 14 residues. CDR1 and CDR2 (germline): SGHRS, YFSETQ. V lost 2 bases and J 0 bases, leaving 6 bases between the germline ends. CDR3 nucleotide sequence: TGCGCCAGCAGCTTCGGGGACTCCTACAATGAGCAGTTCTTC. This translates into CASSFGDSYNEQFF.

This clonotype was recorded many times. J is TRBJ1-3 and V is TRBV5-1; D is unclear. This CDR3 region has 15 residues. V was pared by 1 base and J by 1 base, with 9 bases between. From germline, CDR1 is SGHRS and CDR2 YFSETQ. The CDR3 nucleotides are TGCGCCAGCAGCTTGAGTGGGCAGTCTGGAAACACCATATATTTT. Translated, it gives CASSLSGQSGNTIYF.

This clonotype was seen many times. The genes are TRBV4-1 and TRBJ1-4; D is unclear. Germline CDR1 is MGHRA and CDR2 is YSYEKL. This CDR3 has 18 amino acids. V lost 4 bases, J lost 6 bases, and 24 bases lay in between. CDR3 coding DNA: TGCGCCAGCAGCCCCCAGACACGGTACTCCGGGTCGGATGAAAAACTGTTTTTT. It specifies CASSPQTRYSGSDEKLFF.

This clonotype was seen ten or more times. CDR3 DNA sequence: TGTGCCAGCAGTCGAGGCGGGGTCGAAGGGAAGCAGTACTTC. Encoded protein: CASSRGGVEGKQYF. This chain connects TRBV6-2 or TRBV6-3 to TRBJ2-7, with D maybe TRBD2 (6 bases). Trimming took off 5 bases at V and 8 bases at J, with 19 bases between the two ends. Germline V lookup: CDR1 MNHEY, CDR2 SVGEGT. CDR3 length: 14 residues.

Comment on this clonotype: Given a much more abundant clone one base away, this may be a read error. The V call is TRBV11-2, the J call TRBJ1-1; D is ambiguous. Germline CDR1 and CDR2: SGHAT and FQNNGV. The CDR3 spans 14 residues. CDR3 region: CASSLPQANTEALF. In DNA, the CDR3 is TGTGCCAGCAGCCTCCCTCAGGCGAACACTGAAGCTCTCTTT.

This clonotype was recorded many times. The chain has TRBV24-1 and TRBJ2-2; tentative D call: TRBD1 (6 bases). The CDR3 extends over 15 amino acids. In germline, CDR1 is KGHDR, CDR2 SFDVKD. Trimming took 4 bases from V and 4 from J, leaving 12 bases between them. CDR3 in amino acids: CATSDPRQATGELFF. CDR3 in DNA: TGTGCCACCAGTGACCCAAGACAGGCCACCGGGGAGCTGTTTTTT.

This clonotype was picked up many times. The chain employs TRBV5-1 and TRBJ2-7; D gene unclear. The germline CDR1 and CDR2 sequences are SGHRS and YFSETQ. V lost 4 bases, J lost 7 bases, and 12 bases lay in between. The CDR3 has 12 residues. The CDR3 loop is CASSRGSDEQYF. CDR3 in DNA: TGCGCCAGCAGCCGTGGGTCGGATGAGCAGTACTTC.

This clonotype was seen more than once but under ten times. The gene calls are TRBV7-2 and TRBJ1-2, with no clear D. Trimming removed 2 bases at V and 4 bases at J, with 14 bases between. The CDR3 is 15 amino acids. Germline assignment: CDR1 SGHTA and CDR2 FQGNSA. The CDR3 is CASSLSWSFTYGYTF. The CDR3 region has the DNA TGTGCCAGCAGCTTAAGCTGGAGTTTCACCTATGGCTACACCTTC.

The table lists this clonotype with many counts. The chain has TRBV11-2 and TRBJ2-3; TRBD2 matches 10 bases. The germline V gene has CDR1 SGHAT and CDR2 FQNNGV. J gave up 1 base and V 6 bases, and 1 base lay outside the gene matches. This CDR3 has 14 amino acids. The CDR3 spells CASRLAGGTDTQYF. As DNA, the CDR3 is TGTGCCAGCAGGCTAGCGGGGGGCACAGATACGCAGTATTTT.

This clonotype was seen at least ten times. The V call is TRBV4-2, the J call TRBJ2-5, with 12 positions matching TRBD2. The CDR3 extends over 16 amino acids. Germline loops: CDR1 LGHNA, CDR2 YNFKEQ. The junction had 8 bases not matched to a gene; V was cut back by 4 bases and J by 5 bases. CDR3 in DNA: TGTGCCAGCAGCCCACTGACTAGCGGGGGACAGGAGACCCAGTACTTC. The encoded protein is CASSPLTSGGQETQYF.

This clonotype was seen ten or more times. The V gene is TRBV6-5, the J gene TRBJ1-1; D is undetermined. Trimming pared 6 bases from V and 2 bases from J, leaving 10 bases between. In germline, CDR1 is MNHEY, CDR2 SVGAGI. The CDR3 length is 13 residues. This CDR3 is CASSSADNTEAFF. The CDR3 nucleotides are TGTGCCAGCAGCTCCGCGGATAACACTGAAGCTTTCTTT.

This clonotype was seen many times. As DNA, the CDR3 is TGTGCCAGCAGGCGGGACGGAGTTGAAGGAGGCTACACCTTC. Its protein product is CASRRDGVEGGYTF. The chain recombines TRBV6-5 with TRBJ1-2; tentatively, D is TRBD1 (5 bases). Germline CDR1 and CDR2: MNHEY and SVGAGI. The ends were cut back, 6 bases at V and 8 bases at J, with 19 bases in the middle. The length of the CDR3 is 14 residues.

The sample holds many counts of this clonotype. This chain connects TRBV20-1 to TRBJ2-7; D unclear. V lost 6 bases, J lost 5 bases, and 11 bases lay in between. Germline-derived CDR1 and CDR2 are DFQATT and SNEGSKA (reference sequence). CDR3 length: 11 residues. In nucleotides, the CDR3 is TGCAGTGCGAGCAACGAGGACGAGCAGTACTTC. It codes for CSASNEDEQYF.

In this sample, this clonotype turned up many times. The chain is built from TRBV12-3 or TRBV12-4 and TRBJ1-4; D call uncertain. The ends were cut back, 0 bases at V and 7 bases at J, with 6 bases in the middle. The CDR3 has 13 amino acids. CDR3 DNA: TGTGCCAGCAGTTTAGCTAGCGTTGAAAAACTGTTTTTT. As protein: CASSLASVEKLFF.